The present T cell receptor beta chain was sequenced within a study of shared clonotypes between healthy human individuals. At a deep level, the assay was run. Each sorted subset replicate got 200 ng genomic DNA, about 33,000 genomes. Method: immunoSEQ multiplex PCR; TCRdb's copy keeps in-frame clones and lacks some. The table includes 2.5 million or so clones, approximately 90% detected once. The CDR3 loop spans 14 amino acids. The germline V gene has CDR1 MNHEY and CDR2 SVGAGI. V dropped 2 bases and J dropped 5 bases, with 12 bases sitting between them. The V and J genes are TRBV6-5 and TRBJ2-5; tentative D call: TRBD2 (5 bases). The specimen sequenced was naive CD4+ T cells sorted from blood. Subset specified: CD45RA+ positively selected. This TCR came from a man between 18 and 35 years old in good health. CDR3 in amino acids: CASSYAGPPETQYF. CDR3 nucleotides: TGTGCCAGCAGTTACGCGGGCCCACCGGAGACCCAGTACTTC.